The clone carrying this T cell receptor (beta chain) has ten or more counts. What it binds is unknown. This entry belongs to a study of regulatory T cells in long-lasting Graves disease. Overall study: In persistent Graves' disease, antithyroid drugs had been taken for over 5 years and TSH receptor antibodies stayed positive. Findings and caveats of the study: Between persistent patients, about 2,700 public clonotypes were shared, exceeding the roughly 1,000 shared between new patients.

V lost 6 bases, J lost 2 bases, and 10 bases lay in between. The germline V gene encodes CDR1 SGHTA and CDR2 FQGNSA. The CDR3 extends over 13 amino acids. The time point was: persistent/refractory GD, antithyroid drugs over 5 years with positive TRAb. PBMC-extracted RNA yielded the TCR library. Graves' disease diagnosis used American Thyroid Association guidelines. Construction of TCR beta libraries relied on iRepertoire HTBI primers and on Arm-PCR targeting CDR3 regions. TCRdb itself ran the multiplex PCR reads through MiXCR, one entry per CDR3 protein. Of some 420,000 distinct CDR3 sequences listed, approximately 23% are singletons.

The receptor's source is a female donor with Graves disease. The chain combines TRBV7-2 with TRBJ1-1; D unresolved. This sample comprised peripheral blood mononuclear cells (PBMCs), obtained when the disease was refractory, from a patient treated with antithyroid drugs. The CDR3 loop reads CASRLGLNTEAFF. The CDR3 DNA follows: TGTGCCAGCAGACTGGGCCTTAACACTGAAGCTTTCTTT.